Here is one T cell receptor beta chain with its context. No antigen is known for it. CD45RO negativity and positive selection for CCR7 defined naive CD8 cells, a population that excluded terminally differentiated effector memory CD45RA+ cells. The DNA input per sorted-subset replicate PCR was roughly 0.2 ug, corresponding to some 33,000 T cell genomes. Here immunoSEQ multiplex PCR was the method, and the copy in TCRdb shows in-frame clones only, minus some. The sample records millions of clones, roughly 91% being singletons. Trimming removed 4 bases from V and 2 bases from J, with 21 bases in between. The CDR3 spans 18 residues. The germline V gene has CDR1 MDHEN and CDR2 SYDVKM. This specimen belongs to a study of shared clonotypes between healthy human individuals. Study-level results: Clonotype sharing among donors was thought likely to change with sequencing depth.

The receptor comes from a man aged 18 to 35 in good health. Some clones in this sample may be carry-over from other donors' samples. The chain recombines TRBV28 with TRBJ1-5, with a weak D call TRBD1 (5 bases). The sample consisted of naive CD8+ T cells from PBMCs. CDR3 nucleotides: TGTGCCAGCAGTTCAACGCTGGAGTTGACAGCGGGCAATCAGCCCCAGCATTTT. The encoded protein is CASSSTLELTAGNQPQHF.